The 12 T cell receptor beta chains presented below share a single source sample, sequenced in a study of early T cells in non-severe SARS-CoV-2 infection. TCRdb reanalysed the 5' RACE reads using MiXCR and keeps one entry per CDR3 protein. The sample has 65,000 to 85,000 distinct CDR3 sequences; roughly 13% are singletons. Sequencing was done on a sample of whole blood. These receptors were obtained from an adult who was a healthcare worker with PCR-confirmed SARS-CoV-2 infection or an uninfected control (not recorded which).

In this sample, this clonotype turned up many times. This chain connects TRBV7-8 to TRBJ2-7, with TRBD2 identical over 9 bases. CDR1 is SGHVS and CDR2 is FQNEAQ in the germline V gene. The length of the CDR3 is 18 residues. Trimming took 0 bases from V and 0 from J; bases not matched to a gene: 9. CDR3 sequence reads: CASSLAHLLAGPSYEQYF. The CDR3 bases are TGTGCCAGCAGCTTAGCGCATCTTCTAGCGGGGCCCTCCTACGAGCAGTACTTC. The variable domain in full, with the rest retrieved from reference TRBV7-8 and TRBJ2-7, is GAGVSQSPRYKVAKRGQDVALRCDPISGHVSLFWYQQALGQGPEFLTYFQNEAQLDKSGLPSDRFFAERPEGSVSTLKIQRTQQEDSAVYLCASSLAHLLAGPSYEQYFGPGTRLTVT.

The chain has TRBV7-6 and TRBJ2-5, with 13 bases identical to TRBD2. Germline CDR1 reads SGHVS; CDR2 reads FNYEAQ. The CDR3 totals 14 residues. V was clipped by 5 bases and J by 7 bases; unmatched bases: 4. The CDR3 is CASSRLAGGGTQYF. In nucleotides, the CDR3 is TGTGCCAGCAGCAGACTAGCGGGGGGAGGGACCCAGTACTTC. Together with reference TRBV7-6 and TRBJ2-5, the CDR3 gives the full variable domain: GAGVSQSPRYKVTKRGQDVALRCDPISGHVSLYWYRQALGQGPEFLTYFNYEAQQDKSGLPNDRFSAERPEGSISTLTIQRTEQRDSAMYRCASSRLAGGGTQYFGPGTRLLVL.

This clonotype was observed a few times. CDR3 DNA: TGTGCCTGGAGTCATAGCGGGGTCAGGGAGCTGTTTTTT. It codes for CAWSHSGVRELFF. J is TRBJ2-2 and V is TRBV30, with 8 positions matching TRBD2. The CDR3 spans 13 residues. After removal of 2 bases from V and 9 bases from J, the junction contained 5 bases not matched to a gene. Germline CDR1 and CDR2: GTSNPN and SVGIG (reference sequence).

In its sample, this clonotype was seen many times. The chain recombines TRBV7-9 with TRBJ2-3; no clear D. V was trimmed by 5 bases and J by 2 bases, leaving 8 bases between them. From germline, CDR1 is SEHNR and CDR2 FQNEAQ (reference sequence). CDR3 length equals 13 residues. CDR3 bases: TGTGCCAGCAGCCAGAGCATCACAGATACGCAGTATTTT. It yields the protein CASSQSITDTQYF.

This clonotype was recorded many times. The rearrangement uses TRBV24-1 and TRBJ2-3; 10 bases map to TRBD2. The trim removed 4 bases at V and 6 bases at J, leaving 9 bases unmatched. The CDR3 totals 16 residues. Germline assignment: CDR1 KGHDR and CDR2 SFDVKD. CDR3 amino acids: CATSEPSGGNADTQYF. The DNA for the CDR3 is TGTGCCACCAGTGAGCCTAGCGGGGGTAATGCGGATACGCAGTATTTT.

The genes are TRBV4-3 and TRBJ2-7; 7 bases are shared with TRBD2. The CDR3 is made up of 13 amino acids. J lost 7 bases, V lost 4 bases, and 7 bases had no gene match. Germline assignment: CDR1 LGHNA and CDR2 YSLEER. As DNA, the CDR3 is TGCGCCAGCAGCCTTCTAGCGGCCGGGGAGCAGTACTTC. Protein product: CASSLLAAGEQYF.

This clonotype has ten or more counts. This chain connects TRBV29-1 to TRBJ1-1; D is undetermined. Germline-derived CDR1 and CDR2 are SQVTM and ANQGSEA. This CDR3 spans 12 amino acids. The germline V and J ends were trimmed by 4 bases and 0 bases, with 6 bases remaining between them. CDR3 sequence (DNA): TGCAGCGTTGGGCAGTTGAACACTGAAGCTTTCTTT. Its translation is CSVGQLNTEAFF. The whole variable domain, remainder taken from reference TRBV29-1 and TRBJ1-1, is SAVISQKPSRDICQRGTSLTIQCQVDSQVTMMFWYRQQPGQSLTLIATANQGSEATYESGFVIDKFPISRPNLTFSTLTVSNMSPEDSSIYLCSVGQLNTEAFFGQGTRLTVV.

V and J are TRBV10-3 and TRBJ2-1, with 12 bases fitting TRBD1. The CDR3 runs to 18 residues. Germline V gene sequence: CDR1 ENHRY, CDR2 SYGVKD. V was pared by 3 bases and J by 1 base, with 7 bases of the junction left unmatched. CDR3 in amino acids: CAISELRDRGRSYNEQFF. The CDR3, as DNA: TGTGCCATCAGTGAACTCCGGGACAGGGGGCGATCCTACAATGAGCAGTTCTTC.

This sequence joins TRBV7-2 and TRBJ2-1; 14 bases are a match to TRBD2. The J segment lost 9 bases and the V segment lost 4 bases, leaving 5 bases of the junction unmatched. This CDR3 spans 15 amino acids. Per germline, CDR1 SGHTA and CDR2 FQGNSA. The CDR3 DNA is TGTGCCAGCAGCTCGGGACTAGCGGGGGCGGGTGAGCAGTTCTTC. As protein: CASSSGLAGAGEQFF.

The chain recombines TRBV12-3 or TRBV12-4 with TRBJ1-4; D call uncertain. Trimming left V 6 bases short and J 4 bases short, with 9 bases between. The CDR3 consists of 13 residues. The CDR3 region has the DNA TGTGCCAGCAGGTCTCTTGGTAATGAAAAACTGTTTTTT. This sequence encodes CASRSLGNEKLFF.

This chain uses TRBV5-1 with TRBJ2-7, with TRBD1 as a possible D gene (6 bases). V was pared by 1 base and J by 2 bases, with 10 bases between. This CDR3 contains 14 residues. Germline V gives CDR1 SGHRS, CDR2 YFSETQ. CDR3 sequence reads: CASSLLGGPYEQYF. The DNA of the CDR3 is TGCGCCAGCAGCTTGCTTGGGGGCCCCTACGAGCAGTACTTC.

This chain links TRBV6-6 with TRBJ1-5; D gene uncertain. The germline V and J ends were trimmed by 8 bases and 0 bases, with 8 bases remaining between them. Germline assignment: CDR1 MNHNY and CDR2 SVGAGI (reference sequence). This CDR3 has 13 amino acids. This CDR3 is CASRQYSNQPQHF. In nucleotides, the CDR3 is TGTGCCAGCCGGCAATATAGCAATCAGCCCCAGCATTTT.